One sample yielded the 32 T cell receptor beta chains listed below, sequenced in a study of T cell responses to AZD1222 COVID-19 vaccine. TCRdb's copy holds only in-frame clones and misses some; the assay was immunoSEQ multiplex PCR. The sample holds some 150,000 clones, 85% to 95% seen once. Sequenced material: peripheral blood, taken on day 0 of AZD1222 vaccination. These TCRs come from an adult in good health.

The chain recombines TRBV4-1 with TRBJ1-2, with D unresolved. This CDR3 spans 15 amino acids. Germline loops: CDR1 MGHRA, CDR2 YSYEKL. Trimming shortened V by 0 bases and J by 5 bases, and 13 bases separated the two germline ends. CDR3 nucleotides: TGCGCCAGCAGCCAAGAGAACGGACGATTATATGGCTACACCTTC. Residues: CASSQENGRLYGYTF.

The chain is built from TRBV5-1 and TRBJ1-4; D is unresolved. Germline loops: CDR1 SGHRS, CDR2 YFSETQ. There are 15 residues in the CDR3. With 0 bases removed from V and 7 bases from J, the gap between germline ends came to 13 bases. The chain's CDR3 is CASSLALNRPEKLFF. For the CDR3, the DNA is TGCGCCAGCAGCTTGGCCTTGAACAGACCTGAAAAACTGTTTTTT.

The chain uses TRBV15 and TRBJ1-1; D gene ambiguous. Germline-derived CDR1 and CDR2 are LNHNV and YYDKDF (reference sequence). The V gene lost 1 base and the J gene lost 1 base, with 7 bases spanning the gap. CDR3 length: 14 amino acids. The CDR3 nucleotides read TGTGCCACCAGCAGAGGGATAGGGAACACTGAAGCTTTCTTT. This translates into CATSRGIGNTEAFF.

V gene TRBV5-1 combines with J gene TRBJ2-3; D uncertain. Germline V CDR1 and CDR2: SGHRS, YFSETQ. CDR3 length: 15 residues. V shed 0 bases and J shed 3 bases, with 11 bases lying between them. Written as DNA, the CDR3 is TGCGCCAGCAGCTTGGCCCCGGCCGGGACAGATACGCAGTATTTT. Amino acids: CASSLAPAGTDTQYF.

The chain employs TRBV7-9 and TRBJ2-5, with 11 nucleotides matching TRBD1. V lost 4 bases and J lost 2; bases outside the gene matches: 3. CDR3 length: 15 amino acids. Germline CDR1 is SEHNR and CDR2 is FQNEAQ (reference sequence). The CDR3 reads CASSSRDRGQETQYF. Here the CDR3 DNA reads TGTGCCAGCAGCTCTCGGGACAGGGGGCAAGAGACCCAGTACTTC.

The chain is built from TRBV5-1 and TRBJ1-2; 7 bases line up with TRBD1. Germline CDR1 and CDR2: SGHRS and YFSETQ. CDR3 length: 15 residues. V shed 3 bases, J shed 6 bases, and the junction held 11 bases outside the gene matches. The DNA of the CDR3 is TGCGCCAGCAGCTACCTCCCCGGGACAGTCGATGGCTACACCTTC. It translates to CASSYLPGTVDGYTF. Full variable domain (remainder filled in from reference TRBV5-1 and TRBJ1-2): KAGVTQTPRYLIKTRGQQVTLSCSPISGHRSVSWYQQTPGQGLQFLFEYFSETQRNKGNFPGRFSGRQFSNSRSEMNVSTLELGDSALYLCASSYLPGTVDGYTFGSGTRLTVV.

This chain uses TRBV2 with TRBJ2-3, with TRBD2 matching over 7 bases. Germline CDR1 and CDR2: SNHLY and FYNNEI. This CDR3 has 16 amino acids. Trimming removed 9 bases from V and 2 bases from J; junction bases left unmatched: 14. CDR3 amino acids: CASNRWGGRHTDTQYF. In DNA form, the CDR3 reads TGTGCCAGTAACCGGTGGGGGGGAAGACACACAGATACGCAGTATTTT.

This clone was counted a single time. The gene calls are TRBV2 and TRBJ2-2; D is perhaps TRBD1 (5 bases). The CDR3 consists of 14 residues. The V and J ends lost 3 bases and 9 bases respectively, with 14 bases between them. Germline CDR1 and CDR2: SNHLY and FYNNEI. The CDR3 sequence: CASSDRAVGRELFF. The CDR3 bases are TGTGCCAGCAGTGACAGGGCGGTGGGCCGGGAGCTGTTTTTT.

The chain employs TRBV6-5 and TRBJ1-2; no definite D call. V lost 0 bases, J lost 2 bases, and 10 bases lay in between. The CDR3 loop spans 15 amino acids. From germline, CDR1 is MNHEY and CDR2 SVGAGI. The CDR3 coding sequence is TGTGCCAGCAGTTACTCGACGTCACAGAACTATGGCTACACCTTC. It codes for CASSYSTSQNYGYTF.

The rearrangement uses TRBV2 and TRBJ2-2, with D possibly being TRBD2 (6 bases). V was pared by 6 bases and J by 5 bases, with 13 bases between. The germline V gene has CDR1 SNHLY and CDR2 FYNNEI. This CDR3 comprises 14 residues. The CDR3 coding sequence is TGTGCCAGCAGCACAGCGGGCCTAACCGGGGAGCTGTTTTTT. Translating it yields CASSTAGLTGELFF.

V and J are TRBV28 and TRBJ2-1, with 12 bases identical to TRBD2. Germline CDR1 and CDR2: MDHEN and SYDVKM. This CDR3 comprises 16 residues. V lost 5 bases and J lost 3; bases outside the gene matches: 5. As DNA, the CDR3 is TGTGCCAGCAGTGAAGGACTAGCGGGGTTCTACAATGAGCAGTTCTTC. This encodes CASSEGLAGFYNEQFF.

This sequence joins TRBV7-9 and TRBJ1-1; no firm D call. Germline V gene sequence: CDR1 SEHNR, CDR2 FQNEAQ (reference sequence). With 5 bases removed from V and 1 base from J, the gap between germline ends came to 8 bases. The CDR3 is 13 amino acids. CDR3 sequence (DNA): TGTGCCAGCAGCCGAGCATCGAACACTGAAGCTTTCTTT. Translation: CASSRASNTEAFF.

The J gene is TRBJ1-2, the V gene TRBV6-4; D possibly corresponds to TRBD1 (6 bases). Germline loops: CDR1 MRHNA, CDR2 SNTAGT. V was trimmed by 3 bases and J by 2 bases, leaving 13 bases between them. CDR3 length: 15 residues. In DNA, the CDR3 is TGTGCCAGCAGTGAGTCAGGGGAAAAAAACTATGGCTACACCTTC. Its translation is CASSESGEKNYGYTF.

The chain is built from TRBV28 and TRBJ1-2, with TRBD1 identical over 8 bases. CDR3 length equals 15 residues. V shed 7 bases and J 4 bases; nucleotides not matched to a gene: 11. Per germline, CDR1 MDHEN and CDR2 SYDVKM. This CDR3 is CASITRTGRGYGYTF. CDR3 nucleotides: TGTGCCAGCATTACCAGGACAGGGAGGGGCTATGGCTACACCTTC.

The chain combines TRBV4-1 with TRBJ1-3; D might be TRBD1 (6 bases). Trimming took off 1 base at V and 4 bases at J, with 14 bases between the two ends. This CDR3 is built from 16 residues. The germline V gene encodes CDR1 MGHRA and CDR2 YSYEKL. The CDR3 DNA is TGCGCCAGCAGCCAAGTATCACAGGGCTTCGGAAACACCATATATTTT. Its protein is CASSQVSQGFGNTIYF.

The rearrangement links TRBV5-1 to TRBJ2-3; 8 bases line up with TRBD2. Per the germline V gene, CDR1 is SGHRS and CDR2 is YFSETQ. The J segment lost 2 bases and the V segment lost 5 bases, leaving 10 bases of the junction unmatched. This CDR3 is built from 16 residues. This CDR3 is CASRSIAGKITDTQYF. The CDR3 DNA reads TGCGCCAGCAGATCAATAGCGGGGAAGATCACAGATACGCAGTATTTT.

The V and J genes are TRBV28 and TRBJ1-2, with a weak D call TRBD1 (5 bases). Trimming shortened V by 6 bases and J by 2 bases, and 10 bases separated the two germline ends. Germline loops: CDR1 MDHEN, CDR2 SYDVKM. The CDR3 has 13 amino acids. The chain's CDR3 is CASSSQGNYGYTF. The CDR3 DNA reads as TGTGCCAGCAGCTCTCAGGGAAACTATGGCTACACCTTC.

The genes are TRBV11-2 and TRBJ2-5, with 13 positions matching TRBD2. V shed 5 bases and J 4 bases; nucleotides not matched to a gene: 7. CDR3 length: 16 amino acids. Germline lookup yields CDR1 SGHAT and CDR2 FQNNGV. This CDR3 reads CASSPTSGGAGETQYF. The CDR3 region has the DNA TGTGCCAGCAGCCCCACTAGCGGGGGGGCAGGAGAGACCCAGTACTTC.

V gene TRBV10-2 combines with J gene TRBJ1-2; tentative D call: TRBD1 (6 bases). CDR3 size: 14 residues. Per the germline V gene, CDR1 is WSHSY and CDR2 is SAAADI. Trimming shortened V by 5 bases and J by 4 bases, and 14 bases separated the two germline ends. Here the CDR3 DNA reads TGCGCCAGCAGTCCGGACAGATCAGGCTATGGCTACACCTTC. This codes for CASSPDRSGYGYTF.

This sequence joins TRBV7-2 and TRBJ1-3, with D uncertain. CDR3 length equals 14 residues. Trimming removed 1 base from V and 1 base from J, with 5 bases in between. In germline, CDR1 is SGHTA, CDR2 FQGNSA. The CDR3 region has the DNA TGTGCCAGCAGCTTAGATGCTTCTGGAAACACCATATATTTT. Amino acids: CASSLDASGNTIYF.

CDR3 in amino acids: CASMGEYSNQPQHF. CDR3 sequence (DNA): TGTGCCAGCATGGGGGAATATAGCAATCAGCCCCAGCATTTT. The chain recombines TRBV2 with TRBJ1-5; tentative D call: TRBD1 (5 bases). The ends were cut back, 7 bases at V and 0 bases at J, with 10 bases in the middle. This CDR3 has 14 residues. Germline CDR1 and CDR2: SNHLY and FYNNEI. Looking up the rest from reference TRBV2 and TRBJ1-5 gives the full variable domain: EPEVTQTPSHQVTQMGQEVILRCVPISNHLYFYWYRQILGQKVEFLVSFYNNEISEKSEIFDDQFSVERPDGSNFTLKIRSTKLEDSAMYFCASMGEYSNQPQHFGDGTRLSIL.

The rearrangement uses TRBV18 and TRBJ1-2, with a weak D call TRBD1 (5 bases). This CDR3 is 14 amino acids long. V lost 6 bases, J lost 2 bases, and 13 bases lay in between. Germline values: CDR1 KGHSH, CDR2 LQKENI. The DNA of the CDR3 is TGTGCCAGCTCCCCGGGACGGTGGAACTATGGCTACACCTTC. Translation gives CASSPGRWNYGYTF.

On this clone: This same CDR3 is encoded by further DNA sequences in the sample. This CDR3 is CASSLQGANTEAFF. The CDR3 nucleotides read TGTGCCAGCAGCTTACAGGGGGCTAACACTGAAGCTTTCTTT. The genes are TRBV7-9 and TRBJ1-1; 8 bases align to TRBD1. Germline CDR1 and CDR2: SEHNR and FQNEAQ (reference sequence). Trimming at V came to 2 bases and at J to 2 bases, leaving 1 base not matched to a gene. This CDR3 comprises 14 residues. Combining the CDR3 with reference TRBV7-9 and TRBJ1-1 gives the whole variable domain DTGVSQNPRHKITKRGQNVTFRCDPISEHNRLYWYRQTLGQGPEFLTYFQNEAQLEKSRLLSDRFSAERPKGSFSTLEIQRTEQGDSAMYLCASSLQGANTEAFFGQGTRLTVV.

The V and J genes are TRBV19 and TRBJ1-5; no reliable D call. This CDR3 comprises 14 residues. The V gene lost 5 bases and the J gene lost 4 bases, with 12 bases spanning the gap. Per germline, CDR1 LNHDA and CDR2 SQIVND (reference sequence). The CDR3 region is CASSLGPVNQPQHF. For the CDR3, the DNA is TGTGCCAGTAGTCTAGGACCAGTGAATCAGCCCCAGCATTTT.

The chain recombines TRBV5-1 with TRBJ1-2; perhaps TRBD1 as D (6 bases). Deletions cut 3 bases from V and 6 bases from J, with 15 bases between. Germline CDR1 and CDR2: SGHRS and YFSETQ. The CDR3 extends over 14 amino acids. The CDR3 loop is CASSYWGPVNGYTF. The DNA of the CDR3 is TGCGCCAGCAGCTACTGGGGGCCCGTTAATGGCTACACCTTC.

In its sample, this clone was seen once. The V call is TRBV10-3, the J call TRBJ2-6; D is unclear. Trimming pared 7 bases from V and 3 bases from J, leaving 7 bases between. In germline, CDR1 is ENHRY, CDR2 SYGVKD. The CDR3 runs to 13 residues. The CDR3 DNA follows: TGTGCCATCACCGAAAATGGGGCCAACGTCCTGACTTTC. Its translation: CAITENGANVLTF.

In its sample, this clone was seen once. In the same sample, other DNA sequences code for this CDR3. The rearrangement uses TRBV18 and TRBJ1-1; the D is unclear. Deletions cut 2 bases from V and 1 base from J, with 5 bases between. From germline, CDR1 is KGHSH and CDR2 LQKENI. The CDR3 runs 13 residues. CDR3 DNA: TGTGCCAGCTCACCAGGGGAGAACACTGAAGCTTTCTTT. Its translation is CASSPGENTEAFF.

The V and J genes are TRBV19 and TRBJ1-3; 9 positions match TRBD1. CDR3 length: 15 residues. The V segment lost 8 bases and the J segment 4 bases; nucleotides outside the gene matches: 9. CDR1 is LNHDA and CDR2 is SQIVND in the germline V gene (reference sequence). Here the CDR3 reads CASSPGTGSGNTIYF. CDR3 nucleotide sequence: TGTGCCAGTTCTCCCGGGACAGGGTCAGGAAACACCATATATTTT.

The J gene is TRBJ2-1, the V gene TRBV12-3 or TRBV12-4; D call uncertain. The CDR3 covers 11 residues. The V and J ends lost 7 bases and 8 bases respectively, with 9 bases between them. The CDR3 DNA sequence: TGTGCCAGCACCTCCATCCATGAGCAGTTCTTC. Amino acids: CASTSIHEQFF.

The CDR3 sequence: CATSDPDRKKPYSGNTIYF. The CDR3 nucleotides read TGTGCCACCAGTGACCCGGACAGGAAAAAACCCTACTCTGGAAACACCATATATTTT. The chain has TRBV24-1 and TRBJ1-3, with TRBD1 identical over 7 bases. This CDR3 has 19 residues. The V gene's germline CDR1 is KGHDR and CDR2 SFDVKD. V gave up 4 bases and J gave up 0 bases; unmatched junction bases: 14.

V gene TRBV6-5 combines with J gene TRBJ2-1, with D unresolved. Germline V gene data show CDR1 as MNHEY and CDR2 as SVGAGI. CDR3 length: 15 residues. V was shortened by 0 bases and J by 3 bases, with 9 bases between the two germline ends. As DNA, the CDR3 is TGTGCCAGCAGTTACTCCCTAGACGGCTACAATGAGCAGTTCTTC. Its translation: CASSYSLDGYNEQFF.

This sequence joins TRBV7-2 and TRBJ1-6, with TRBD1 matching over 9 bases. There are 15 residues in the CDR3. J lost 7 bases, V lost 5 bases, and 6 bases had no gene match. Looked up from germline, CDR1 is SGHTA and CDR2 is FQGNSA. This CDR3 reads CASSRLTGGNSPLHF. The DNA for the CDR3 is TGTGCCAGCAGCCGGTTGACAGGGGGAAATTCACCCCTCCACTTT.